This T cell receptor (beta chain) is drawn from a study of blood T cell repertoires in COVID-19. Looking at the study overall: Some COVID-19 samples were acute and others convalescent; all came from the United States, Italy and Spain. Sample material is recorded as cDNA or gDNA derived from T cells, B-cell-depleted T cells, or PBMCs.

Germline values: CDR1 MGHRA, CDR2 YSYEKL. J gave up 16 bases and V 3 bases, and 11 bases lay outside the gene matches. The CDR3 has 15 residues. In the original workflow: Using reference gene primer amplification, nucleated cell counts were estimated. The repertoire was sequenced with immunoSEQ multiplex PCR; TCRdb's copy has only in-frame clones and lacks some. The V and J calls and the clone size are those of that table, but D and trimming were determined from the DNA. Of some 250,000 clones listed, 82% are singletons. The sequenced sample was peripheral blood. This TCR came from a woman aged 18-30 years with acute or convalescent COVID-19. This sequence joins TRBV4-1 and TRBJ2-1; 14 positions match TRBD2. CDR3 bases: TGCGCCAGCAGCCATTCGGGACTAGCGGGAGACTCGCCCTTCTTC. This translates into CASSHSGLAGDSPFF.